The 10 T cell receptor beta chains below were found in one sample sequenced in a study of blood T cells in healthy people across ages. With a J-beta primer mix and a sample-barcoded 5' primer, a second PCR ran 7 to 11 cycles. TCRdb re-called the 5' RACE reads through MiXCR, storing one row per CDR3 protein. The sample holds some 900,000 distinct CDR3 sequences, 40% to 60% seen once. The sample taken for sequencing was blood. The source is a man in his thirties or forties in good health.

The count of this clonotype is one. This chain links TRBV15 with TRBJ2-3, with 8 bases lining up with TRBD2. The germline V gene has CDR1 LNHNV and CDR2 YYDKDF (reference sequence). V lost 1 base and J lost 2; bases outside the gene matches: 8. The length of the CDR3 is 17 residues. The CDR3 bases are TGTGCCACCAGCAGAGTAGGGGCGGGAGGCCTCACAGATACGCAGTATTTT. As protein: CATSRVGAGGLTDTQYF.

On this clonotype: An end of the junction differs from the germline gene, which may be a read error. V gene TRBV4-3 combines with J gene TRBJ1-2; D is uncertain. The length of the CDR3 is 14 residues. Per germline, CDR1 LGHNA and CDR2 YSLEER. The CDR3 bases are TGCGCTAGCAGCCAAGACCGCCGGGTCGGAGGCTACACCTTC. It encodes CASSQDRRVGGYTF.

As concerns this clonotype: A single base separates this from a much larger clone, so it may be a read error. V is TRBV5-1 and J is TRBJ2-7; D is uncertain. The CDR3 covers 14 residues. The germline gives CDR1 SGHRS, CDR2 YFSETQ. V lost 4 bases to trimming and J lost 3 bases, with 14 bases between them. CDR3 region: CASSADGRDYEQYF. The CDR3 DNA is TGCGCCAGCAGCGCGGACGGTAGGGACTACGAGCAGTACTTC.

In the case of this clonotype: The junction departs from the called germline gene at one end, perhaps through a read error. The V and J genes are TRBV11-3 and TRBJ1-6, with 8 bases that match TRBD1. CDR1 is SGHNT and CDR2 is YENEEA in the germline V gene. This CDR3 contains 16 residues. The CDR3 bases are TGTGCCAGCAGCTCGCGCCTGACAGGGGACAATTCACCCCCCCACTTT. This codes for CASSSRLTGDNSPPHF.

CDR3 sequence reads: CASSQDSAGSGANVLTF. CDR3 in DNA: TGCGCCAGCAGCCAAGATTCAGCAGGGAGTGGGGCCAACGTCCTGACTTTC. The chain is built from TRBV4-1 and TRBJ2-6; possibly TRBD1 or TRBD2 for D (5 bases each). Per germline, CDR1 MGHRA and CDR2 YSYEKL. The V gene lost 0 bases and the J gene lost 3 bases, with 12 bases spanning the gap. This CDR3 has 17 residues.

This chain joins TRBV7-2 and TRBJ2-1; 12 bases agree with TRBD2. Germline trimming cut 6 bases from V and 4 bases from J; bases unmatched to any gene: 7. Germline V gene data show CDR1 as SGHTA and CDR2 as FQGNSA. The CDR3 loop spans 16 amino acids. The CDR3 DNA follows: TGTGCCAGCAGGTCTAGCGGGGGGGCCGGGTACAATGAGCAGTTCTTC. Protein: CASRSSGGAGYNEQFF.

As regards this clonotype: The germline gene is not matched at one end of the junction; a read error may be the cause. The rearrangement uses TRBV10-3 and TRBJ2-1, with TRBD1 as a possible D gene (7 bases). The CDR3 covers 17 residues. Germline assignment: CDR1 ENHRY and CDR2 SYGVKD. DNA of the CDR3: TGTGCCGTCAGTGCTGGTTTGACAGGGACTCGCGGCGATGAGCAGTTCTTC. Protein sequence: CAVSAGLTGTRGDEQFF.

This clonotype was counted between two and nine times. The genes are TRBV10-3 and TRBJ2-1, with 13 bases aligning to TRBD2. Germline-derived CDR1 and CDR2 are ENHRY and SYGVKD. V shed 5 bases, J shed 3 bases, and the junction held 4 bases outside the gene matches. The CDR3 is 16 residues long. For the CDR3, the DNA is TGTGCCATCAGTACCCGGACTAGCGGGAGCTACAATGAGCAGTTCTTC. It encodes CAISTRTSGSYNEQFF.

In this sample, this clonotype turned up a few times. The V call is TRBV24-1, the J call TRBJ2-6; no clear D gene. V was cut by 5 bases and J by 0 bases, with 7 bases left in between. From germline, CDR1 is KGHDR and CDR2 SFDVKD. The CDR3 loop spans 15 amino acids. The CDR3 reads CATSAQNSGANVLTF. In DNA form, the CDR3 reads TGTGCCACCAGTGCCCAGAACTCTGGGGCCAACGTCCTGACTTTC.

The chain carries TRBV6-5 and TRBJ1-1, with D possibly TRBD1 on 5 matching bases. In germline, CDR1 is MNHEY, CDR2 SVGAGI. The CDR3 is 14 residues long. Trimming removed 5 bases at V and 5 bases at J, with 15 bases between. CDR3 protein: CASSTVGAWTEAFF. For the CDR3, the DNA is TGTGCCAGCAGTACGGTCGGGGCATGGACTGAAGCTTTCTTT.